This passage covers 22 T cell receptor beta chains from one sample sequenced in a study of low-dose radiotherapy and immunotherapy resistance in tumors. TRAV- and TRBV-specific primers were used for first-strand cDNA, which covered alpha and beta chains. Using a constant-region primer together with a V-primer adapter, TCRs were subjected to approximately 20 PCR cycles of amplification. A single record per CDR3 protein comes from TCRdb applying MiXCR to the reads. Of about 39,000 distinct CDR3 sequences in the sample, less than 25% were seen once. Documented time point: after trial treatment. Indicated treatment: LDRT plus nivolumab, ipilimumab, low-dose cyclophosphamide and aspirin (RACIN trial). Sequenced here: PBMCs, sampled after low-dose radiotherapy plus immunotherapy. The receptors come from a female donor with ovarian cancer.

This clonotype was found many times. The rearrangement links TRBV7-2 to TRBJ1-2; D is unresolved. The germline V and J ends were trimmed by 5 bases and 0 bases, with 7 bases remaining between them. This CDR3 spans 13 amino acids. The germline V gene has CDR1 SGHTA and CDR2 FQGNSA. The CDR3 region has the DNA TGTGCCAGCAGCCCAGTAGCTAACTATGGCTACACCTTC. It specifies CASSPVANYGYTF. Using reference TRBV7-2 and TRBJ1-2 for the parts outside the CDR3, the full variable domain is GAGVSQSPSNKVTEKGKDVELRCDPISGHTALYWYRQSLGQGLEFLIYFQGNSAPDKSGLPSDRFSAERTGGSVSTLTIQRTQQEDSAVYLCASSPVANYGYTFGSGTRLTVV.

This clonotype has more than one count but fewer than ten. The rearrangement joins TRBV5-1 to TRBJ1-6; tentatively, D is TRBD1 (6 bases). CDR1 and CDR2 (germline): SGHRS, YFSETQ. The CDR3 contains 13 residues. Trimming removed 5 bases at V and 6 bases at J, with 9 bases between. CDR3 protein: CASRDSANSPLHF. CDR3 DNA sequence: TGCGCCAGCAGGGACAGCGCTAATTCACCCCTCCACTTT.

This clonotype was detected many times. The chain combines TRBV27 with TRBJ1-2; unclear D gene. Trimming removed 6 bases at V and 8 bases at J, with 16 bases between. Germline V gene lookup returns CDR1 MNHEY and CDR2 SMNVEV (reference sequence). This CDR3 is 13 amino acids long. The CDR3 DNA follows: TGTGCCAGCAGGCCCCCTGCACGGAGGGGCTACACCTTC. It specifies CASRPPARRGYTF.

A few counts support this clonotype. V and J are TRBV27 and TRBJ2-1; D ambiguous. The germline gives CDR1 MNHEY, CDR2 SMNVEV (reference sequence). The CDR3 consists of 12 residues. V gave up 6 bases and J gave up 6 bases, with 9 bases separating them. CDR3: CASSHLGNEQFF. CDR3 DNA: TGTGCCAGCAGCCACCTGGGCAATGAGCAGTTCTTC.

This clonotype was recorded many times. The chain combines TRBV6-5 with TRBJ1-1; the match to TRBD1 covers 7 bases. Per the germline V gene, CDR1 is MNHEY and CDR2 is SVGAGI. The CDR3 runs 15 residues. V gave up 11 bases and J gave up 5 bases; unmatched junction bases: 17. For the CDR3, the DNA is TGTGCCGCATTGCCCAGGGGGGCCAAGAAAACTGAAGCTTTCTTT. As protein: CAALPRGAKKTEAFF.

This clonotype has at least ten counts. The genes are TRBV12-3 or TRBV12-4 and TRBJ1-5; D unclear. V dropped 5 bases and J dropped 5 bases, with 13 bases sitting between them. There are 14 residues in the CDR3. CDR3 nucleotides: TGTGCCAGCAGTCTCGGGATCAACTATCAGCCCCAGCATTTT. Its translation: CASSLGINYQPQHF.

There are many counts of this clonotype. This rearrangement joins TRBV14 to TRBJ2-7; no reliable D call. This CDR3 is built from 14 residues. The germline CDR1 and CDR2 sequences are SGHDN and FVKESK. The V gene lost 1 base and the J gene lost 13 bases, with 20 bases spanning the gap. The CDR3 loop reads CASSQGGGPEKTYF. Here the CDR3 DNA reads TGTGCCAGCAGCCAAGGGGGTGGACCGGAGAAGACATACTTC.

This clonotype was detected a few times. In DNA, the CDR3 is TGTGCCAGCAGCTTAATAGTCATTGCGGGAGGGCCCAGCAATGAGCAGTTCTTC. This translates into CASSLIVIAGGPSNEQFF. The chain joins TRBV5-4 to TRBJ2-1, with TRBD2 identical over 9 bases. The CDR3 loop spans 18 amino acids. Trimming removed 2 bases from V and 6 bases from J; junction bases left unmatched: 15. Germline V gives CDR1 SGHNT, CDR2 YYREEE (reference sequence). The full variable domain, its missing parts supplied by reference TRBV5-4 and TRBJ2-1, is ETGVTQSPTHLIKTRGQQVTLRCSSQSGHNTVSWYQQALGQGPQFIFQYYREEENGRGNFPPRFSGLQFPNYSSELNVNALELDDSALYLCASSLIVIAGGPSNEQFFGPGTRLTVL.

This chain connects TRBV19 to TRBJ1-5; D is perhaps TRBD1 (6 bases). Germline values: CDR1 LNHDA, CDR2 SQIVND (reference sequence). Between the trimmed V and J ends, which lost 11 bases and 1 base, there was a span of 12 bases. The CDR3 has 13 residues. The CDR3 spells CASRTESNQPQHF. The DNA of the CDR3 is TGTGCCTCGAGGACAGAGAGCAATCAGCCCCAGCATTTT.

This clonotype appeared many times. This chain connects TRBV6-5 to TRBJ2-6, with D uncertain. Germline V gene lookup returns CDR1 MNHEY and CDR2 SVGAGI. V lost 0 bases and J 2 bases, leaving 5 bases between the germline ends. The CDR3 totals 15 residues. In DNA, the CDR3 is TGTGCCAGCAGTTACTCGCCAGCTGGGGCCAACGTCCTGACTTTC. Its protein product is CASSYSPAGANVLTF.

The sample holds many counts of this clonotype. CDR3 nucleotides: TGTGCCAGTAGTCCGGACTATGGGTCAGATACGCAGTATTTT. Translation gives CASSPDYGSDTQYF. The V gene is TRBV19, the J gene TRBJ2-3; perhaps TRBD2 as D (6 bases). Germline CDR1 reads LNHDA; CDR2 reads SQIVND (reference sequence). The CDR3 length is 14 residues. Between the trimmed V and J ends, which lost 5 bases and 4 bases, there was a span of 13 bases.

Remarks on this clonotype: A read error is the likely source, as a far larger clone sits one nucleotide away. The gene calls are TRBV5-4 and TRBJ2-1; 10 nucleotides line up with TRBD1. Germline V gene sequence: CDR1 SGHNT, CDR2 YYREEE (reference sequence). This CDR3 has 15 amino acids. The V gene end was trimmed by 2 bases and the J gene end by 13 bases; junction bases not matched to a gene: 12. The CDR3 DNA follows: TGTGCCAGCAGCTTAAAGACAGGGGGCCAAGAGACCCAGTTCTTC. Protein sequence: CASSLKTGGQETQFF.

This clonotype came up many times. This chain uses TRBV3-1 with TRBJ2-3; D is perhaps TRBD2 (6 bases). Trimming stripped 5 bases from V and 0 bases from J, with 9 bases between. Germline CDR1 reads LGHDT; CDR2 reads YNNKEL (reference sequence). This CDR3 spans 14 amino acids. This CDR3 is CASSFSGSTDTQYF. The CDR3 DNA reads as TGTGCCAGCAGCTTTAGCGGAAGCACAGATACGCAGTATTTT.

CDR3 in DNA: TGTGCCAGCAGTTACGGCAGGGGATACGAGCAGTACTTC. It codes for CASSYGRGYEQYF. The rearrangement joins TRBV6-8 to TRBJ2-7; D might be TRBD1 (6 bases). CDR1 and CDR2 (germline): MNHGY, SAAAGT. CDR3 size: 13 residues. Trimming took off 2 bases at V and 4 bases at J, with 9 bases between the two ends.

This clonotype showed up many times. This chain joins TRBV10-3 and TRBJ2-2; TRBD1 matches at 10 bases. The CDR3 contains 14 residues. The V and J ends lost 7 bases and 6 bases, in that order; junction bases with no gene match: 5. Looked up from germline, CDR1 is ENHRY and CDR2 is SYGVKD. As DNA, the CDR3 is TGTGCCATCACCGGGACAGGGGCCTCCGGGGAGCTGTTTTTT. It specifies CAITGTGASGELFF.

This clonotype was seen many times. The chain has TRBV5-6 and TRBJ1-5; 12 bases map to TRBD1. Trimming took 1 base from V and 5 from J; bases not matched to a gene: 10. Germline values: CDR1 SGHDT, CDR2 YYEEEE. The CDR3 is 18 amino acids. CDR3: CASSLSYRWDRGHQPQHF. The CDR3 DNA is TGTGCCAGCAGCTTGAGTTACCGCTGGGACAGGGGGCATCAGCCCCAGCATTTT.

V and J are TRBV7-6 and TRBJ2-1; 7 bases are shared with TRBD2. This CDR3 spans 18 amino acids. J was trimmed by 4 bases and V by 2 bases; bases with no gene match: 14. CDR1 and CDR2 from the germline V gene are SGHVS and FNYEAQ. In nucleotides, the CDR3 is TGTGCCAGCAGCTTATCCACAACGACAATGGGGGGGTACAATGAGCAGTTCTTC. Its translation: CASSLSTTTMGGYNEQFF.

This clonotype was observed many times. As DNA, the CDR3 is TGTGCCAGCAGTCCCGTGACTAGCGGGAGGAAAATAAGCACAGATACGCAGTATTTT. It yields the protein CASSPVTSGRKISTDTQYF. The chain carries TRBV28 and TRBJ2-3; TRBD2 matches at 13 bases. The CDR3 totals 19 residues. The germline gives CDR1 MDHEN, CDR2 SYDVKM. V lost 5 bases, J lost 0 bases, and 11 bases stayed unmatched.

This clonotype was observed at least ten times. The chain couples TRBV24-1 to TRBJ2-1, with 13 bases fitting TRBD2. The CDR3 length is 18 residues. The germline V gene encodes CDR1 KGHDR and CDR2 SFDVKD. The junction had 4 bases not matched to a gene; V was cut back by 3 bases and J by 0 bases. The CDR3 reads CATSDGLAGAHSYNEQFF. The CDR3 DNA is TGTGCCACCAGTGATGGACTAGCGGGGGCCCACTCCTACAATGAGCAGTTCTTC.

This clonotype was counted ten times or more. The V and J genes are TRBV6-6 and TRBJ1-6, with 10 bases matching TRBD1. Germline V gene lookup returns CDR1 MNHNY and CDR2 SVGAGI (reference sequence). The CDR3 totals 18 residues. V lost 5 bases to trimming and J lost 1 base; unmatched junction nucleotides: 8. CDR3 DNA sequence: TGTGCCAGCAGTGAGAACCGGGACAGGGGTTCCTATAATTCACCCCTCCACTTT. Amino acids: CASSENRDRGSYNSPLHF.

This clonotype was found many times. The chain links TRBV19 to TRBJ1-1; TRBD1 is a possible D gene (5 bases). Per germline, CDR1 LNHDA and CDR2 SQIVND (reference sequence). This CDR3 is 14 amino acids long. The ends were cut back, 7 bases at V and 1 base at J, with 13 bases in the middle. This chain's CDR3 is CASTWSRGNTEAFF. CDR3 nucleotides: TGTGCCAGTACGTGGAGTAGGGGGAACACTGAAGCTTTCTTT.

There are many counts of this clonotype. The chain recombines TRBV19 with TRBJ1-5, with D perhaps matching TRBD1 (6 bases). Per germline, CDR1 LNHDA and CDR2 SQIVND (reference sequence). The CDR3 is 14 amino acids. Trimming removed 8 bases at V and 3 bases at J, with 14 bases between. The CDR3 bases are TGTGCCAGTTCCCGGACAGATATCAATCAGCCCCAGCATTTT. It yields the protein CASSRTDINQPQHF.